The subject of this entry is one TCR beta chain. What it binds is not known. The data belong to a study of T cell responses to AZD1222 COVID-19 vaccine. Study-level findings and limits: Vaccination with two AZD1222 doses was followed by a rise in Spike-specific TCR breadth and depth. Repertoires in all cases were sampled only once the peak T cell response had passed. Clonal diversity may have been underestimated, and the donors were mostly white British, with more females than males.

Germline V lookup: CDR1 MNHEY, CDR2 SVGEGT. The CDR3 sequence is 15 residues long. V dropped 6 bases and J dropped 0 bases, with 13 bases sitting between them. Using immunoSEQ multiplex PCR, the repertoire was profiled, and TCRdb retains in-frame clones only, with some absent. In the table there are about 140,000 clones, around 84% of which are singletons. Specimen: peripheral blood, collected 28 days after the second AZD1222 dose. The sequence came from an adult who received the AZD1222 COVID-19 vaccine. V and J are TRBV6-2 or TRBV6-3 and TRBJ2-3; tentatively, D is TRBD1 (5 bases). CDR3 DNA sequence: TGTGCCAGCAGCTTCGGACAACCTAGCACAGATACGCAGTATTTT. Amino acid sequence: CASSFGQPSTDTQYF.